This TCR beta chain was identified during a study of T cell responses to AZD1222 COVID-19 vaccine. Assay used: immunoSEQ multiplex PCR; TCRdb lists only in-frame clones, some missing. This table has some 100,000 clones, roughly 84% appearing once. Germline CDR1 SGHKS, CDR2 YYEKEE (reference sequence). The length of the CDR3 is 15 residues. V gave up 5 bases and J gave up 4 bases, with 18 bases separating them. In this sample, this clone turned up once. The sequenced sample was peripheral blood, obtained on day 0 of AZD1222 vaccination. The sequence was collected from an adult in good health. This rearrangement joins TRBV5-5 to TRBJ1-2, with D uncertain. CDR3 residues: CASRNFYNSGYGYTF. In nucleotides, the CDR3 is TGTGCCAGCAGAAATTTTTATAACAGTGGCTATGGCTACACCTTC.